This paragraph covers one T cell receptor beta chain sequence. Its antigen is currently unknown. Source study methods: With immunoSEQ giving junction-only sequences and no quality scores, filtering differed. Sequencing was performed with immunoSEQ multiplex PCR; in TCRdb, only in-frame clones are kept and a portion is missing. That table gives V, J and clone size, and the DNA gave D and trimming. The sample carries millions of clones, approximately 95% recorded once. The record originates from a study of shared clonotypes between healthy human individuals. Study conclusions and caveats: A reduction in generation probabilities was seen for non-shared clonotypes relative to those shared by all four donors. Around 5% was the fraction of naive CD4 clonotypes found shared across four donors. Naive subsets typically showed greater estimated richness than memory subsets.

Naive CD8 cells were CD45RO-negative, positively selected for CCR7, excluding terminally differentiated effector memory CD45RA+ cells. Material for sequencing was naive CD8+ T cells sorted from blood. The clonotype was recovered from a man between 18 and 29 years old in good health.

CDR3 sequence reads: CASSRNSLSEQYF. The CDR3 region has the DNA TGTGCCAGCAGCCGCAATAGCTTAAGCGAGCAGTACTTC. The rearrangement joins TRBV7-6 to TRBJ2-7; unclear D gene. Trimming stripped 5 bases from V and 6 bases from J, with 14 bases between. The CDR3 totals 13 residues. Germline values: CDR1 SGHVS, CDR2 FNYEAQ.